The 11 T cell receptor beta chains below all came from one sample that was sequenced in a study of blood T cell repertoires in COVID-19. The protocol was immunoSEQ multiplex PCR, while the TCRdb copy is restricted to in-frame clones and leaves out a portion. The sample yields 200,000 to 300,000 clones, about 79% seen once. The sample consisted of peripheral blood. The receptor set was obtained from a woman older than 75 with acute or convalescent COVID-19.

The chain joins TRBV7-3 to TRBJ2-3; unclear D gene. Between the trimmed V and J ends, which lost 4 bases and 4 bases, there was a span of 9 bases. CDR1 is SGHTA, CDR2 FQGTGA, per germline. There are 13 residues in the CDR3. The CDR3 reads CASSSLPADTQYF. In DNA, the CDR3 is TGTGCCAGCAGCTCCCTTCCCGCAGATACGCAGTATTTT.

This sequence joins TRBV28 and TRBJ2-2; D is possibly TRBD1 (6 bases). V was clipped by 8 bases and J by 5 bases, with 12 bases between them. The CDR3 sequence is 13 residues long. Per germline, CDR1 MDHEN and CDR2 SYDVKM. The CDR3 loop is CASGAGATGELFF. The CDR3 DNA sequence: TGTGCCAGCGGGGCAGGGGCGACCGGGGAGCTGTTTTTT. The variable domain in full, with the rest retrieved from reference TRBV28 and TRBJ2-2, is DVKVTQSSRYLVKRTGEKVFLECVQDMDHENMFWYRQDPGLGLRLIYFSYDVKMKEKGDIPEGYSVSREKKERFSLILESASTNQTSMYLCASGAGATGELFFGEGSRLTVL.

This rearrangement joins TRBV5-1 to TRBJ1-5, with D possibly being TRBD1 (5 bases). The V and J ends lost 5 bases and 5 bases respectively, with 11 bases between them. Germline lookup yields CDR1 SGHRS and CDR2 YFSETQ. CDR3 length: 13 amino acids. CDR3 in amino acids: CASRKGLDQPQHF. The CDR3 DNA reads TGCGCCAGCAGGAAGGGGCTCGATCAGCCCCAGCATTTT. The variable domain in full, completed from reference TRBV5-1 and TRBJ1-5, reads KAGVTQTPRYLIKTRGQQVTLSCSPISGHRSVSWYQQTPGQGLQFLFEYFSETQRNKGNFPGRFSGRQFSNSRSEMNVSTLELGDSALYLCASRKGLDQPQHFGDGTRLSIL.

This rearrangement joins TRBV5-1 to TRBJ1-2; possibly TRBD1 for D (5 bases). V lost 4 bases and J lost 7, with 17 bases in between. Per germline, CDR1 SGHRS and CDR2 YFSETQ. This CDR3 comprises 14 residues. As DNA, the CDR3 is TGCGCCAGCAGCCCGGACGGGGGGAGCGGTGGCTACACCTTC. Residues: CASSPDGGSGGYTF.

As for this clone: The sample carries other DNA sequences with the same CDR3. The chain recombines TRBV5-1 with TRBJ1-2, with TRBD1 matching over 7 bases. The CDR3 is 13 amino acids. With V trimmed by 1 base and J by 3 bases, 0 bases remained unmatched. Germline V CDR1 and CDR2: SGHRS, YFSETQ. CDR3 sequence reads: CASSLTGDYGYTF. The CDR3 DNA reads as TGCGCCAGCAGCTTGACAGGGGACTATGGCTACACCTTC.

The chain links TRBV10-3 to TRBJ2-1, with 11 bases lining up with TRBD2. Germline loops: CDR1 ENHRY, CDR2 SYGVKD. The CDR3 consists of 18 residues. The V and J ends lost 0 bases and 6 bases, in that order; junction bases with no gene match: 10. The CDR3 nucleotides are TGTGCCATCAGTGAGTCGATACTTGGGACTAGCGGCTCCAATGAGCAGTTCTTC. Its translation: CAISESILGTSGSNEQFF.

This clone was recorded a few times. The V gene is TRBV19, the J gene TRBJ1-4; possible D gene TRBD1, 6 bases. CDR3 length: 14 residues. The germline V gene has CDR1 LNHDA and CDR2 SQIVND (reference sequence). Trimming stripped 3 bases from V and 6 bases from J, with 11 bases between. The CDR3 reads CASSIGQGYEKLFF. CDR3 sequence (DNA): TGTGCCAGTAGTATTGGGCAGGGGTATGAAAAACTGTTTTTT.

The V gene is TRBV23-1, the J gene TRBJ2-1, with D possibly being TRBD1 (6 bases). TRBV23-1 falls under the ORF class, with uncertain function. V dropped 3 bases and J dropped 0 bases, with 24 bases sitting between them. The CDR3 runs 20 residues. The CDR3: CASSHPRGSGTPCSYNEQFF. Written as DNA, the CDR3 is TGCGCCAGCAGTCACCCCCGGGGATCTGGGACACCCTGCTCCTACAATGAGCAGTTCTTC.

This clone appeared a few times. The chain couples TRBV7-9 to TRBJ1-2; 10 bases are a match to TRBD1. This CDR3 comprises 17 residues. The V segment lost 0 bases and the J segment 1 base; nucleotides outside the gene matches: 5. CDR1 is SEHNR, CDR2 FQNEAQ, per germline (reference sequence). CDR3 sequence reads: CASSLAGTGAFNYGYTF. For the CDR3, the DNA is TGTGCCAGCAGCTTAGCGGGGACAGGGGCCTTTAACTATGGCTACACCTTC.

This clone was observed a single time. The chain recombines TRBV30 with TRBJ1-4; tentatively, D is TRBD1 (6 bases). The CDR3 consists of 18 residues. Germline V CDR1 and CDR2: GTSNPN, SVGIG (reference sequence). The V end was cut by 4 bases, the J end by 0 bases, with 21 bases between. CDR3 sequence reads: CAWNRDQSLPATNEKLFF. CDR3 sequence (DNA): TGTGCCTGGAACAGGGACCAATCCCTCCCCGCAACTAATGAAAAACTGTTTTTT.

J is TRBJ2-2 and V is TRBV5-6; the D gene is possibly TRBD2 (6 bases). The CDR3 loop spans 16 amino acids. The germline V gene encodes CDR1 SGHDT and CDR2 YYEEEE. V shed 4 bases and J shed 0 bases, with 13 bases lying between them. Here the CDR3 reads CASSPGLRANTGELFF. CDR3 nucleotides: TGTGCCAGCAGCCCGGGACTCCGCGCGAACACCGGGGAGCTGTTTTTT.